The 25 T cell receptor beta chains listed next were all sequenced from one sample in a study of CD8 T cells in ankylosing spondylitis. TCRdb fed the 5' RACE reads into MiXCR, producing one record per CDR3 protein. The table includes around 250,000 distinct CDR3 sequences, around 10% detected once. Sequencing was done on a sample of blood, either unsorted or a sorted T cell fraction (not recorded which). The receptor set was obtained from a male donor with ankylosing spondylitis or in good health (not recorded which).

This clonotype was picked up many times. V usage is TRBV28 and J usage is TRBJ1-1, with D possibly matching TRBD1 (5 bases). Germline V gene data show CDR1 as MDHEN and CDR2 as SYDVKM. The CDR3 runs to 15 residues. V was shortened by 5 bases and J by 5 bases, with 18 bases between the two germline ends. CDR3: CASSPTGRGRTEAFF. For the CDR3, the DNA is TGTGCCAGCAGTCCTACCGGACGGGGGAGGACTGAAGCTTTCTTT.

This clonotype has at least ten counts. The CDR3: CASSWRLAGVEQYF. In nucleotides, the CDR3 is TGTGCCAGCAGCTGGAGACTAGCCGGGGTCGAGCAGTACTTC. The J gene is TRBJ2-7, the V gene TRBV7-8, with 7 nucleotides matching TRBD2. Germline loops: CDR1 SGHVS, CDR2 FQNEAQ. The J segment lost 6 bases and the V segment lost 4 bases, leaving 9 bases of the junction unmatched. The length of the CDR3 is 14 residues.

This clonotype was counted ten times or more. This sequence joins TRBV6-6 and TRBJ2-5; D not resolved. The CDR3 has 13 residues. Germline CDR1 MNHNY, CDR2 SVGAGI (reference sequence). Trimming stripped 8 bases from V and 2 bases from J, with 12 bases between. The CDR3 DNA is TGTGCCAGCGGTCGCAGTAAACAAGAGACCCAGTACTTC. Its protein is CASGRSKQETQYF.

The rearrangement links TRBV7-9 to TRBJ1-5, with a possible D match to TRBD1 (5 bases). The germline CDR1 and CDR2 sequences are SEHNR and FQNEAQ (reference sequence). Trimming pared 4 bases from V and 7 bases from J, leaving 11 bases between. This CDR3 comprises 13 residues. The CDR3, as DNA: TGTGCCAGCAGCTGGGACGGATCCCAGCCCCAGCATTTT. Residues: CASSWDGSQPQHF. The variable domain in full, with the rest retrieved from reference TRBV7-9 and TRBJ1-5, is DTGVSQNPRHKITKRGQNVTFRCDPISEHNRLYWYRQTLGQGPEFLTYFQNEAQLEKSRLLSDRFSAERPKGSFSTLEIQRTEQGDSAMYLCASSWDGSQPQHFGDGTRLSIL.

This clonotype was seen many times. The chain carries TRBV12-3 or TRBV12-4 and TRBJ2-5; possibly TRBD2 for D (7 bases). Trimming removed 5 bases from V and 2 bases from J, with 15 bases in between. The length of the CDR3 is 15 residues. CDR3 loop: CASSRTGGQQETQYF. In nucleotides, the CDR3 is TGTGCCAGCAGTCGAACGGGGGGCCAACAAGAGACCCAGTACTTC.

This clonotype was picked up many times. CDR3 sequence reads: CASSLSGANEKLFF. CDR3 coding DNA: TGCGCCAGCAGCTTGTCAGGGGCTAATGAAAAACTGTTTTTT. V is TRBV5-1 and J is TRBJ1-4, with a weak D call TRBD1 (6 bases). The CDR3 loop spans 14 amino acids. V lost 1 base, J lost 3 bases, and 7 bases lay in between. The germline V gene encodes CDR1 SGHRS and CDR2 YFSETQ. The variable domain in full, completed from reference TRBV5-1 and TRBJ1-4, reads KAGVTQTPRYLIKTRGQQVTLSCSPISGHRSVSWYQQTPGQGLQFLFEYFSETQRNKGNFPGRFSGRQFSNSRSEMNVSTLELGDSALYLCASSLSGANEKLFFGSGTQLSVL.

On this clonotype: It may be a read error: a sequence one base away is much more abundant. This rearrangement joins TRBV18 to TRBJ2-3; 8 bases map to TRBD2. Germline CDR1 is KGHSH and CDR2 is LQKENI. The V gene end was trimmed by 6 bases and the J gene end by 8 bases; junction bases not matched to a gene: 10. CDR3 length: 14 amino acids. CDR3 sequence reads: CASSWTSSHPTQYF. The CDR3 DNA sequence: TGTGCCAGCTCGTGGACTAGCAGCCACCCTACGCAGTATTTT.

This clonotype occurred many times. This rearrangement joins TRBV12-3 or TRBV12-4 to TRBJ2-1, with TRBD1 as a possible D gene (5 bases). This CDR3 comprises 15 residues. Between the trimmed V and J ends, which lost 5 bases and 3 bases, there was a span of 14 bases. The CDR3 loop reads CASSPRQGNYNEQFF. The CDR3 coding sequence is TGTGCCAGCAGTCCCCGTCAGGGAAACTACAATGAGCAGTTCTTC.

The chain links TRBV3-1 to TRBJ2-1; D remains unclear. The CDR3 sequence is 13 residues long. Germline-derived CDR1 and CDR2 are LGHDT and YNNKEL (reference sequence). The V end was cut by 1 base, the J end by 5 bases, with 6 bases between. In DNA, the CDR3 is TGTGCCAGCAGCCAAGTGATGGACAATGAGCAGTTCTTC. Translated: CASSQVMDNEQFF.

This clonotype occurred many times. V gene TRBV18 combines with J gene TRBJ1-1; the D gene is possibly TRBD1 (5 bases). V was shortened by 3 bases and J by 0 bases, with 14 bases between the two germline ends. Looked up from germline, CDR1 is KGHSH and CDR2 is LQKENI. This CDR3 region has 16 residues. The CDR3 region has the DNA TGTGCCAGCTCACCCATCCGTATACAGGTGAACACTGAAGCTTTCTTT. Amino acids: CASSPIRIQVNTEAFF.

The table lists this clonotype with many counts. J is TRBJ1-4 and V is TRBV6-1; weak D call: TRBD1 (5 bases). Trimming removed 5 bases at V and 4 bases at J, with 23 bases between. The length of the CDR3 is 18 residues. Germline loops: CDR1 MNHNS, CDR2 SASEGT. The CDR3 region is CASSKGIFEGRDNEKLFF. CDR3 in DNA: TGTGCCAGCAGTAAGGGAATATTCGAGGGGCGCGATAATGAAAAACTGTTTTTT.

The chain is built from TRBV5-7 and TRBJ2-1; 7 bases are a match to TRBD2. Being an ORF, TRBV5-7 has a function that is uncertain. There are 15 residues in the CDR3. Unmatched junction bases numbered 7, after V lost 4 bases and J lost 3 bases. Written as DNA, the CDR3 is TGTGCCAGCAGCGGCGAAAGCGGGAACTACAATGAGCAGTTCTTC. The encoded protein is CASSGESGNYNEQFF.

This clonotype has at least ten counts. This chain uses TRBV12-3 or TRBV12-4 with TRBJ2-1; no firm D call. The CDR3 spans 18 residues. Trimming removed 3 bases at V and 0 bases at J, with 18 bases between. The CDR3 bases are TGTGCCAGCAGTTTGTTTAATAGGGCGTGGAGCTCCTACAATGAGCAGTTCTTC. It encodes CASSLFNRAWSSYNEQFF.

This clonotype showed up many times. CDR3 nucleotide sequence: TGTGCCAGCAGCAACGGAGCCAGGGAGTGTACCGGGGAGCTGTTTTTT. Translated: CASSNGARECTGELFF. This chain connects TRBV21-1 to TRBJ2-2; the table gives TRBD1 as D, unverified against the DNA. TRBV21-1 is annotated as a pseudogene. This CDR3 has 16 amino acids.

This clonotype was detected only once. The CDR3: CASRGLGYNEQFF. CDR3 nucleotides: TGTGCCAGCAGGGGGTTAGGATACAATGAGCAGTTCTTC. V usage is TRBV2 and J usage is TRBJ2-1; D remains unclear. In germline, CDR1 is SNHLY, CDR2 FYNNEI. Trimming shortened V by 6 bases and J by 4 bases, and 10 bases separated the two germline ends. There are 13 residues in the CDR3. Full variable domain (remainder filled in from reference TRBV2 and TRBJ2-1): EPEVTQTPSHQVTQMGQEVILRCVPISNHLYFYWYRQILGQKVEFLVSFYNNEISEKSEIFDDQFSVERPDGSNFTLKIRSTKLEDSAMYFCASRGLGYNEQFFGPGTRLTVL.

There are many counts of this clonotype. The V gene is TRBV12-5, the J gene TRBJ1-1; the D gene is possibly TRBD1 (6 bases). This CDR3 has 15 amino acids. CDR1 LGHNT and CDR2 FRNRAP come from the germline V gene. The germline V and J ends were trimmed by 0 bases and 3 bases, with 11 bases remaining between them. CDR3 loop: CASGLVRGAHTEAFF. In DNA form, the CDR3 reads TGTGCTAGTGGTTTGGTACGGGGGGCGCACACTGAAGCTTTCTTT.

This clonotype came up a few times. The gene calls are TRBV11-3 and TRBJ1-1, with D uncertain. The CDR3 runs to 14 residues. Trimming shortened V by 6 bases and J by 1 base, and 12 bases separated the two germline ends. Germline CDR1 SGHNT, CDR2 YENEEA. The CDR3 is CASSTSPGNTEAFF. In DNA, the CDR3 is TGTGCCAGCAGTACTTCCCCGGGGAACACTGAAGCTTTCTTT.

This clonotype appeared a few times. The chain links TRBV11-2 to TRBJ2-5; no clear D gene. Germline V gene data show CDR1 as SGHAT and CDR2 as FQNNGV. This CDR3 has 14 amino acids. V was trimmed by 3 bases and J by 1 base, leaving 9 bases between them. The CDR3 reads CASSFRRAQETQYF. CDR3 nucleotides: TGTGCCAGCAGCTTTAGGAGAGCCCAAGAGACCCAGTACTTC.

The CDR3 sequence is CASRSTQETQYF. Here the CDR3 DNA reads TGCGCCAGCAGGAGTACTCAAGAGACCCAGTACTTC. The chain is built from TRBV5-1 and TRBJ2-5, with D unresolved. The CDR3 is 12 amino acids. Germline CDR1 reads SGHRS; CDR2 reads YFSETQ. Trimming left V 5 bases short and J 2 bases short, with 7 bases between.

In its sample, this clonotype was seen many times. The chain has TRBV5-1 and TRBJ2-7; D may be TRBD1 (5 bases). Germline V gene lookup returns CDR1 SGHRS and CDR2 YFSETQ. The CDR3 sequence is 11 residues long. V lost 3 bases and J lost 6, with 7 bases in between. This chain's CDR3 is CASSSRVEQYF. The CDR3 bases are TGCGCCAGCAGCTCCAGGGTCGAGCAGTACTTC. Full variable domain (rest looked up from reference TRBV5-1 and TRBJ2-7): KAGVTQTPRYLIKTRGQQVTLSCSPISGHRSVSWYQQTPGQGLQFLFEYFSETQRNKGNFPGRFSGRQFSNSRSEMNVSTLELGDSALYLCASSSRVEQYFGPGTRLTVT.

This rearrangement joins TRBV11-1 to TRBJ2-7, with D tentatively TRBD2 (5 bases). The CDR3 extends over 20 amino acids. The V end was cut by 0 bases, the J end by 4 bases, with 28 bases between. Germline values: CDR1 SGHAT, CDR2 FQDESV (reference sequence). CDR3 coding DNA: TGTGCCAGCAGCTTAGCAGGTCTTACGGGGAGAAGCGGCGAATGGTACGAGCAGTACTTC. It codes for CASSLAGLTGRSGEWYEQYF.

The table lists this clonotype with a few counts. Here the CDR3 reads CASSTRGDYEQYF. CDR3 nucleotides: TGTGCCAGCAGTACAAGAGGCGACTACGAGCAGTACTTC. V and J are TRBV28 and TRBJ2-7, with D unclear. Germline loops: CDR1 MDHEN, CDR2 SYDVKM. Trimming took 5 bases from V and 3 from J, leaving 11 bases between them. The CDR3 spans 13 residues.

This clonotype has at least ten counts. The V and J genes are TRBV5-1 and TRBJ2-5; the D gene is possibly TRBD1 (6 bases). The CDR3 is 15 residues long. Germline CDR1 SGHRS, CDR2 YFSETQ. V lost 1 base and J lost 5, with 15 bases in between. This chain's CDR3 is CASSLSPGVDETQYF. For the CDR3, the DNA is TGCGCCAGCAGCTTGAGTCCAGGGGTGGATGAGACCCAGTACTTC.

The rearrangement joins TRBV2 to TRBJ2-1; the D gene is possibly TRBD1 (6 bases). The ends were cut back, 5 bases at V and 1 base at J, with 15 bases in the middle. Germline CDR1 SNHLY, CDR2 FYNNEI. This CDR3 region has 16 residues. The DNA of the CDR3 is TGTGCCAGCAGTTCGACAGGCAGGATGTCCTACAATGAGCAGTTCTTC. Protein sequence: CASSSTGRMSYNEQFF.

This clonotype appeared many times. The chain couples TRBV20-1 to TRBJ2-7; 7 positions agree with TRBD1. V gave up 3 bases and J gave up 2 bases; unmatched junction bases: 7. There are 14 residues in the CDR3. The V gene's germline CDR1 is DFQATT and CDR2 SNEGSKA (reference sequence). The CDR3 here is CSASGDSVTYEQYF. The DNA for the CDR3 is TGCAGTGCTAGTGGGGACAGCGTAACCTACGAGCAGTACTTC.